The rows below give T cell receptor beta chains drawn from one sample of a study of cytomegalovirus exposure and HLA in healthy donors. Sequencing used immunoSEQ multiplex PCR; TCRdb keeps in-frame clones, though not all of them. This table has under 200,000 clones, around 75% appearing once. The sequenced sample was PBMCs. Every receptor here comes from a woman in her twenties or thirties in good health and CMV-seronegative. CDR3s include the opening cysteine and the closing phenylalanine or tryptophan. Fields, in order: V gene, CDR3 protein.

v_gene: TRBV6-4; CDR3aa: CASSDASGGATDTQYF
v_gene: TRBV27; CDR3aa: CASSPGQDRGYEQYF
v_gene: TRBV11-2; CDR3aa: CASSLWLERNEQYF
v_gene: TRBV2; CDR3aa: CASRLGLNNEKLFF
v_gene: TRBV5-1; CDR3aa: CASSLEGTGSAFF
v_gene: TRBV4-1; CDR3aa: CASSQADRGVYEQYF
v_gene: TRBV7-6; CDR3aa: CASSLGPIKGGYGYTF
v_gene: TRBV9; CDR3aa: CASSASAAGQPQHF
v_gene: TRBV2; CDR3aa: CASIRASGGRTDTQYF
v_gene: TRBV4-3; CDR3aa: CASSPTRRYGYTF
v_gene: TRBV5-1; CDR3aa: CASSLGPGTGYGGYTF
v_gene: TRBV5-1; CDR3aa: CASSLVLAGGRSSYNEQFF